Presented here are 22 T cell receptor beta chains from one specimen sequenced in a study of shared clonotypes between healthy human individuals. Terminally differentiated effector memory CD45RA+ cells were excluded by CCR7 positive selection of CD45RO-negative cells. Sequencing used immunoSEQ multiplex PCR; TCRdb keeps in-frame clones, though not all of them. The sample lists 2 million or so clones, about 95% occurring once. The sample consisted of naive CD8+ T cells sorted from blood. Source of these receptors: a man younger than 35 in good health.

This sequence joins TRBV29-1 and TRBJ1-3, with unresolved D. This CDR3 comprises 12 residues. V was cut by 5 bases and J by 0 bases, with 5 bases left in between. Germline V CDR1 and CDR2: SQVTM, ANQGSEA. Written as DNA, the CDR3 is TGCAGCGTTCCCTCCTCTGGAAACACCATATATTTT. Its translation: CSVPSSGNTIYF.

The CDR3 bases are TGTGCCAGCAGTTCCCCTGGGACGGGGGGGCTGGGTAATGAGCAGTTCTTC. Translating it yields CASSSPGTGGLGNEQFF. The chain has TRBV28 and TRBJ2-1; 8 bases fit TRBD2. The V gene's germline CDR1 is MDHEN and CDR2 SYDVKM. J gave up 7 bases and V 4 bases, and 15 bases lay outside the gene matches. The CDR3 covers 17 residues.

This clone appeared a single time. The chain uses TRBV7-8 and TRBJ2-3, with TRBD2 identical over 7 bases. CDR3 length equals 17 residues. Trimming cost V 1 base and J 6 bases; bases outside gene matches: 13. Germline CDR1 and CDR2: SGHVS and FQNEAQ. CDR3 protein: CASSLVLVGGTWDTQYF. CDR3 coding DNA: TGTGCCAGCAGCTTAGTTTTGGTGGGGGGGACGTGGGATACGCAGTATTTT.

Regarding this clone: Other nucleotide sequences in the sample specify the same CDR3. V is TRBV7-9 and J is TRBJ1-1; no firm D call. The germline CDR1 and CDR2 sequences are SEHNR and FQNEAQ (reference sequence). The CDR3 totals 11 residues. Deletions cut 2 bases from V and 4 bases from J, with 2 bases between. CDR3 sequence (DNA): TGTGCCAGCAGCTTAAGCACTGAAGCTTTCTTT. As protein: CASSLSTEAFF.

The rearrangement links TRBV13 to TRBJ2-1; 11 bases fit TRBD2. The CDR3 runs to 16 residues. Looked up from germline, CDR1 is PRHDT and CDR2 is FYEKMQ (reference sequence). Trimming cost V 7 bases and J 10 bases; bases outside gene matches: 15. CDR3 region: CASTPSFSGGAYEQFF. The CDR3 coding sequence is TGTGCCAGCACCCCCTCTTTTAGCGGGGGGGCCTACGAGCAGTTCTTC. Together with reference TRBV13 and TRBJ2-1, the CDR3 gives the full variable domain: AAGVIQSPRHLIKEKRETATLKCYPIPRHDTVYWYQQGPGQDPQFLISFYEKMQSDKGSIPDRFSAQQFSDYHSELNMSSLELGDSALYFCASTPSFSGGAYEQFFGPGTRLTVL.

The V call is TRBV27, the J call TRBJ1-1, with 8 bases lining up with TRBD1. The germline V gene encodes CDR1 MNHEY and CDR2 SMNVEV (reference sequence). The CDR3 covers 16 residues. The V gene end was trimmed by 4 bases and the J gene end by 2 bases; junction bases not matched to a gene: 9. This CDR3 is CASSSTDRVYNTEAFF. CDR3 DNA sequence: TGTGCCAGCAGTTCCACGGACAGGGTCTATAACACTGAAGCTTTCTTT.

The rearrangement joins TRBV5-4 to TRBJ2-7; D may match TRBD1 or TRBD2 (5 bases each). V lost 4 bases and J 2 bases, leaving 13 bases between the germline ends. Germline V gene lookup returns CDR1 SGHNT and CDR2 YYREEE (reference sequence). The CDR3 has 14 residues. The CDR3 DNA reads TGTGCCAGCAGCCCGGGGCCTGGGCCCTACGAGCAGTACTTC. Translated, it gives CASSPGPGPYEQYF.

The chain has TRBV5-4 and TRBJ2-1; no clear D. Deletions cut 2 bases from V and 2 bases from J, with 11 bases between. This CDR3 region has 15 residues. In germline, CDR1 is SGHNT, CDR2 YYREEE (reference sequence). CDR3 amino acids: CASSFPASAYNEQFF. Here the CDR3 DNA reads TGTGCCAGCAGCTTCCCAGCCTCGGCCTACAATGAGCAGTTCTTC.

V is TRBV6-5 and J is TRBJ2-5; no reliable D call. The CDR3 covers 12 residues. The germline CDR1 and CDR2 sequences are MNHEY and SVGAGI. V lost 6 bases and J 2 bases, leaving 7 bases between the germline ends. The CDR3 reads CASSAAQETQYF. CDR3 nucleotides: TGTGCCAGCAGCGCGGCACAAGAGACCCAGTACTTC.

CDR3 sequence (DNA): TGTGCCAGCAGCTCGTTAGGGGCAGACGAGCAGTACTTC. This sequence encodes CASSSLGADEQYF. This chain links TRBV5-4 with TRBJ2-7; D possibly corresponds to TRBD1 (5 bases). In germline, CDR1 is SGHNT, CDR2 YYREEE (reference sequence). V shed 3 bases and J shed 5 bases, with 12 bases lying between them. The CDR3 loop spans 13 amino acids.

The chain links TRBV4-1 to TRBJ2-7, with D unclear. The CDR3 is made up of 16 amino acids. Germline V gene sequence: CDR1 MGHRA, CDR2 YSYEKL. Between the trimmed V and J ends, which lost 1 base and 0 bases, there was a span of 13 bases. CDR3 in DNA: TGCGCCAGCAGCCAAGCGGTGGCGACGGTCTCCTACGAGCAGTACTTC. It yields the protein CASSQAVATVSYEQYF.

In this sample, this clone turned up once. The identical CDR3 is also encoded by other nucleotide sequences in the sample. This rearrangement joins TRBV30 to TRBJ1-5; no clear D gene. Germline V gene lookup returns CDR1 GTSNPN and CDR2 SVGIG (reference sequence). The CDR3 has 13 amino acids. Trimming took 2 bases from V and 1 from J, leaving 6 bases between them. CDR3: CAWSPDSNQPQHF. DNA for the CDR3: TGTGCCTGGAGTCCCGACAGCAATCAGCCCCAGCATTTT.

The chain employs TRBV7-9 and TRBJ2-5; 7 bases align to TRBD2. The CDR3 spans 18 residues. The trim removed 5 bases at V and 3 bases at J, leaving 18 bases unmatched. Germline V gene lookup returns CDR1 SEHNR and CDR2 FQNEAQ (reference sequence). The CDR3 sequence is CASSPPFSLGEGKETQYF. CDR3 bases: TGTGCCAGCAGCCCGCCCTTTTCCTTGGGGGAGGGTAAAGAGACCCAGTACTTC.

This sequence joins TRBV19 and TRBJ2-7; TRBD1 matches 9 bases. The CDR3 has 14 amino acids. Germline V gene sequence: CDR1 LNHDA, CDR2 SQIVND (reference sequence). V lost 3 bases to trimming and J lost 6 bases; unmatched junction nucleotides: 6. This CDR3 reads CASSINRGQGEQYF. The DNA of the CDR3 is TGTGCCAGTAGTATCAACAGGGGGCAAGGCGAGCAGTACTTC. Filled out from reference TRBV19 and TRBJ2-7, the complete variable domain reads DGGITQSPKYLFRKEGQNVTLSCEQNLNHDAMYWYRQDPGQGLRLIYYSQIVNDFQKGDIAEGYSVSREKKESFPLTVTSAQKNPTAFYLCASSINRGQGEQYFGPGTRLTVT.

The rearrangement links TRBV4-2 to TRBJ2-5; no firm D call. The ends were cut back, 3 bases at V and 5 bases at J, with 16 bases in the middle. The germline CDR1 and CDR2 sequences are LGHNA and YNFKEQ. This CDR3 region has 15 residues. CDR3 protein: CASSHSHVLGETQYF. CDR3 sequence (DNA): TGTGCCAGCAGCCATAGCCACGTCCTAGGCGAGACCCAGTACTTC.

The V gene is TRBV21-1, the J gene TRBJ1-2; the table's TRBD1 call for D was not verified on the DNA. TRBV21-1 is shown as a pseudogene. The CDR3 spans 14 residues. The CDR3 is CASSKRTGGYGYTF. CDR3 nucleotide sequence: TGTGCCAGCAGCAAAAGAACAGGCGGCTATGGCTACACCTTC.

A note on this clone: The same CDR3 arises from other DNA sequences in this sample as well. V and J are TRBV18 and TRBJ2-7, with D hard to call. Trimming stripped 3 bases from V and 0 bases from J, with 6 bases between. Germline lookup yields CDR1 KGHSH and CDR2 LQKENI. There are 13 residues in the CDR3. DNA of the CDR3: TGTGCCAGCTCACCTGCAGACTCCTACGAGCAGTACTTC. Its translation is CASSPADSYEQYF.

The CDR3 here is CASSQTIPPDDTGELFF. The CDR3 nucleotides are TGTGCCAGTAGCCAGACAATCCCTCCAGACGACACCGGGGAGCTGTTTTTT. The chain carries TRBV19 and TRBJ2-2; D gene ambiguous. V gave up 6 bases and J gave up 3 bases, with 20 bases separating them. Per the germline V gene, CDR1 is LNHDA and CDR2 is SQIVND (reference sequence). The CDR3 length is 17 residues.

V is TRBV29-1 and J is TRBJ2-6; D might be TRBD1 (6 bases). The CDR3 is made up of 16 amino acids. Germline assignment: CDR1 SQVTM and CDR2 ANQGSEA. V was pared by 4 bases and J by 0 bases, with 13 bases between. The DNA for the CDR3 is TGCAGCGTTGCTGGGGACATTGTCTCTGGGGCCAACGTCCTGACTTTC. It is translated as CSVAGDIVSGANVLTF.

V and J are TRBV9 and TRBJ1-1; D is uncertain. The germline V gene encodes CDR1 SGDLS and CDR2 YYNGEE. V shed 4 bases and J shed 5 bases, with 12 bases lying between them. This CDR3 has 13 residues. The CDR3: CASSQGGQTEAFF. DNA of the CDR3: TGTGCCAGCAGCCAAGGTGGCCAGACTGAAGCTTTCTTT.

This chain joins TRBV6-5 and TRBJ2-1; no clear D. The V gene's germline CDR1 is MNHEY and CDR2 SVGAGI. The CDR3 totals 13 residues. V lost 0 bases to trimming and J lost 4 bases, with 4 bases between them. DNA of the CDR3: TGTGCCAGCAGTTACTCTTGGTACAATGAGCAGTTCTTC. Translating gives CASSYSWYNEQFF.

The rearrangement links TRBV19 to TRBJ2-5; D gene unclear. The V end lost 5 bases, the J end lost 2 bases, and 18 bases lay between the germline ends. The CDR3 extends over 16 amino acids. Germline V gives CDR1 LNHDA, CDR2 SQIVND (reference sequence). This chain's CDR3 is CASSVGVGPRQETQYF. CDR3 bases: TGTGCCAGTAGTGTTGGCGTAGGGCCTCGACAAGAGACCCAGTACTTC. Based on the CDR3 plus reference TRBV19 and TRBJ2-5, the full variable domain is DGGITQSPKYLFRKEGQNVTLSCEQNLNHDAMYWYRQDPGQGLRLIYYSQIVNDFQKGDIAEGYSVSREKKESFPLTVTSAQKNPTAFYLCASSVGVGPRQETQYFGPGTRLLVL.